Listed below are T cell receptor beta chains from one sample, sequenced in a study of chemoradiotherapy in HPV16-positive cancers. Profiling relied on immunoSEQ multiplex PCR, and the TCRdb table lists in-frame clones only, not all of them. The sample consists of roughly 23,000 clones, approximately 73% of them appearing once. This sample was taken from a patient who underwent chemoradiotherapy. The receptors stem from a human donor with HPV-associated anogenital cancer. CDR3s include the opening cysteine and the closing phenylalanine or tryptophan. Fields, in order: CDR3 DNA, CDR3 protein, D gene, J gene, V gene, clone size. The D gene is left open where the match is weak. Not every row has a clone size; where given, it reads once, few, many or a size class.

TGTGCCAGCAGCTCTTACACGGACAGGGGGCTGTGGGAGACCCAGTACTTC,CASSSYTDRGLWETQYF,TRBD1,TRBJ2-5,TRBV7-9,NA
TGTGCCAGCAGATCGGACAGGGGTATGAACACTGAAGCTTTCTTT,CASRSDRGMNTEAFF,TRBD1,TRBJ1-1,TRBV7-9,once
TGTGCCAGTACCCGAACAGCCTCTAACTATGGCTACACCTTC,CASTRTASNYGYTF,NA,TRBJ1-2,TRBV19,NA
TGTGCCAGCAGTCTGGCTAGCGGGCCCTACAATGAGCAGTTCTTC,CASSLASGPYNEQFF,TRBD2,TRBJ2-1,TRBV28,NA
TGTGCCATCAGTGACCCGGCATTCCAAGAGACCCAGTACTTC,CAISDPAFQETQYF,NA,TRBJ2-5,TRBV10-3,NA
TGTGCCAGCAGTTTAGGGGGACCAGTCTCTGGAAACACCATATATTTT,CASSLGGPVSGNTIYF,NA,TRBJ1-3,TRBV28,NA
TGTGCCTGGAGTATCCAGGCAAGGCACGAGCAGTACTTC,CAWSIQARHEQYF,NA,TRBJ2-7,TRBV30,NA
TGTGCCAGCGGAGGACTAGGGGAGCTGTTTTTT,CASGGLGELFF,NA,TRBJ2-2,TRBV25-1,NA
TGTGCCAGCAGTGTGACCAGGACAAACTATGGCTACACCTTC,CASSVTRTNYGYTF,NA,TRBJ1-2,TRBV6-1,NA
TGTGCCAGTAGTGCTCCCCGGGGGAGGAACACTGAAGCTTTCTTT,CASSAPRGRNTEAFF,NA,TRBJ1-1,TRBV19,NA
TGTGCCAGCATCGTAAGGGGAGGGCCTAGCTATGGCTACACCTTC,CASIVRGGPSYGYTF,NA,TRBJ1-2,TRBV6-5,NA
TGTGCCAGCAGCGTTCTAGCGGGAGGAGCAGATGAGCAGTTCTTC,CASSVLAGGADEQFF,TRBD2,TRBJ2-1,TRBV2,NA
TGTGCCAGCAGCTTGGGCAGGTTTCAGCCCCAGCATTTT,CASSLGRFQPQHF,NA,TRBJ1-5,TRBV13,NA
TGCGCCAGCAGTCTGACTAGCGGGAGTCTCTACGAGCAGTACTTC,CASSLTSGSLYEQYF,TRBD2,TRBJ2-7,TRBV5-1,NA
TGTGCCAGCAGTTCCGGACAGGGGGCTTCGATTCTTGGCTACACCTTC,CASSSGQGASILGYTF,TRBD1,TRBJ1-2,TRBV7-3,few
TGTGCCAGCAGTTTTGTACAGGGGCCCTACAATGAGCAGTTCTTC,CASSFVQGPYNEQFF,TRBD1,TRBJ2-1,TRBV27,NA
TGCAGCGTTGAAGGGGGACAGGGGGCTATCGAGACCCAGTACTTC,CSVEGGQGAIETQYF,TRBD1,TRBJ2-5,TRBV29-1,NA
TGTGCCAGCAGTTTGGGACTCTTATTGAGGGGCTACACCTTC,CASSLGLLLRGYTF,NA,TRBJ1-2,TRBV28,few
TGCGCCAGCAGCCAAGGATTCCAGAACTACTATGGCTACACCTTC,CASSQGFQNYYGYTF,NA,TRBJ1-2,TRBV4-3,NA
TGTGCCAGCAGTTTGGACAGCTCCTATGGCTACACCTTC,CASSLDSSYGYTF,NA,TRBJ1-2,TRBV7-8,NA
TGTGCCAGCAGCTTAAGAGGGGCTGGAAACACCATATATTTT,CASSLRGAGNTIYF,NA,TRBJ1-3,TRBV7-6,NA
TGTGCCAGTAGTGCCTACCCCTACAATGAGCAGTTCTTC,CASSAYPYNEQFF,NA,TRBJ2-1,TRBV19,NA
TGTGCCAGCACCCCGGGGACCCTTAATGAAAAACTGTTTTTT,CASTPGTLNEKLFF,NA,TRBJ1-4,TRBV28,NA
TGTGCCAGCAGTTTGGGCAGGGGGTACGAGCAGTACTTC,CASSLGRGYEQYF,TRBD1,TRBJ2-7,TRBV28,few
TGTGCCAGCAGCCAGGAACAACAGGGGGCTGGGGCCAACGTCCTGACTTTC,CASSQEQQGAGANVLTF,TRBD1,TRBJ2-6,TRBV4-2,NA
TGTGCCAGCGGGGGACTGGGCGGCCTGACGCAGTATTTT,CASGGLGGLTQYF,NA,TRBJ2-3,TRBV2,NA
TGTGCCTGGAGTCCCCTACAGGGGAACTATGGCTACACCTTC,CAWSPLQGNYGYTF,TRBD1,TRBJ1-2,TRBV30,NA
TGTGCCGTCCGGGGGCCTACCTACAATGAGCAGTTCTTC,CAVRGPTYNEQFF,NA,TRBJ2-1,TRBV6-1,NA
TGTGCCAGCAGTTCTCCCCGGGAGCGGGGGAGCTACGAGCAGTACTTC,CASSSPRERGSYEQYF,TRBD2,TRBJ2-7,TRBV6-6,NA
TGTGCCTGGAGTGTACACAGGGGCACTGAAGCTTTCTTT,CAWSVHRGTEAFF,TRBD1,TRBJ1-1,TRBV30,few
TGTGCCAGTAGTATAGGCCCAGGGGCTCCTTATGGCTACACCTTC,CASSIGPGAPYGYTF,NA,TRBJ1-2,TRBV19,NA
TGTGCCAGCAGCTCCTCCCAATCCACAACGCGGGAGACCCAGTACTTC,CASSSSQSTTRETQYF,NA,TRBJ2-5,TRBV7-2,NA
TGTGCCAGCAGCTTCGGTGGCAGGGGCTTAGTCGGGGAGCTGTTTTTT,CASSFGGRGLVGELFF,NA,TRBJ2-2,TRBV5-4,NA
TGTGCCATCAGTGACAGAAATCAGCCCCAGCATTTT,CAISDRNQPQHF,NA,TRBJ1-5,TRBV10-3,NA
TGTGCCAGCAGTTTATCTGGGGGGTGGGAGACTGAAGCTTTCTTT,CASSLSGGWETEAFF,NA,TRBJ1-1,TRBV27,NA
TGTGCCAGCAGCTTAGGCACAGGGACGGAGACCCAGTACTTC,CASSLGTGTETQYF,NA,TRBJ2-5,TRBV7-2,NA
TGTGCCAGCAGCGTAGGAGCGGGGGGCACAGATACGCAGTATTTT,CASSVGAGGTDTQYF,TRBD2,TRBJ2-3,TRBV9,once
TGTGCCAGCAGCCGGACTAGCGGGAACACCGGGGAGCTGTTTTTT,CASSRTSGNTGELFF,TRBD2,TRBJ2-2,TRBV5-4,NA
TGTGCTAGCAAAAAGTTGGGGGCATCAGAGACCCAGTACTTC,CASKKLGASETQYF,NA,TRBJ2-5,TRBV7-8,NA
TGTGCCAGCAGTTTAGGGGTCGGTAGCAATCAGCCCCAGCATTTT,CASSLGVGSNQPQHF,NA,TRBJ1-5,TRBV28,once
TGCGCCAGCAGCCAAGAACCTGCAGAAGGGATAGGTGGCTACACCTTC,CASSQEPAEGIGGYTF,NA,TRBJ1-2,TRBV4-1,few
TGTGCCAGCAGCTTAAGGCGGGTAGCGGGCGAGACCCAGTACTTC,CASSLRRVAGETQYF,TRBD2,TRBJ2-5,TRBV7-8,NA
TGTGCCAGCAGCCAATGGACCCTAGACTATGGCTACACCTTC,CASSQWTLDYGYTF,NA,TRBJ1-2,TRBV16,NA
TGTGCCAGCAGCTCTCCCGAAAGGGCAGAAGGGAGCACTGAAGCTTTCTTT,CASSSPERAEGSTEAFF,NA,TRBJ1-1,TRBV9,NA
TGCGCCAGCAGCTTGGGGGGACTAGCGGACACAGATACGCAGTATTTT,CASSLGGLADTDTQYF,TRBD2,TRBJ2-3,TRBV5-1,NA
TGTGCCAGCAGCTTGGCTCGGGGGCAAGAGACCCAGTACTTC,CASSLARGQETQYF,NA,TRBJ2-5,TRBV5-6,NA
TGTGCCAGCAGTGCAGGGACGTATGAAAAACTGTTTTTT,CASSAGTYEKLFF,NA,TRBJ1-4,TRBV2,NA
TGTGCCAGCAGCTTTCCAGGGTCCAGCCACTATGGCTACACCTTC,CASSFPGSSHYGYTF,NA,TRBJ1-2,TRBV7-2,NA
TGTGCCAGTAGTATTCGGGGGCGGCGGGGATCTGGGGCCAACGTCCTGACTTTC,CASSIRGRRGSGANVLTF,NA,TRBJ2-6,TRBV19,NA
TGTGCCAGCAGCTCCGAGACTAGCGGGGCCCACACCGGGGAGCTGTTTTTT,CASSSETSGAHTGELFF,TRBD2,TRBJ2-2,TRBV11-3,NA
TGCAGCGTTGATTCGACTAGCGGATCCTACAATGAGCAGTTCTTC,CSVDSTSGSYNEQFF,TRBD2,TRBJ2-1,TRBV29-1,NA
TGTGCCAGTAGTACAGCAGGGGGCAGGGGCTATGGCTACACCTTC,CASSTAGGRGYGYTF,TRBD1,TRBJ1-2,TRBV19,NA
TGTGCCAGCAGACTAGCGGACTACGAGCAGTACTTC,CASRLADYEQYF,TRBD2,TRBJ2-7,TRBV28,NA
TGTGCCAGTACGAGGACAGGTCTACCGTATCAGCCCCAGCATTTT,CASTRTGLPYQPQHF,TRBD1,TRBJ1-5,TRBV19,NA
TGTGCCAGCACCCACGAGGGGACAGATACGCAGTATTTT,CASTHEGTDTQYF,NA,TRBJ2-3,TRBV6-5,NA
TGTGCCAGCAGCGTAGCTACAGGGACCGAGCAGTACTTC,CASSVATGTEQYF,NA,TRBJ2-7,TRBV9,NA
TGTGCCAGTAGTATTTCTAGTTTCCGGTTCAATGAGCAGTTCTTC,CASSISSFRFNEQFF,NA,TRBJ2-1,TRBV19,NA